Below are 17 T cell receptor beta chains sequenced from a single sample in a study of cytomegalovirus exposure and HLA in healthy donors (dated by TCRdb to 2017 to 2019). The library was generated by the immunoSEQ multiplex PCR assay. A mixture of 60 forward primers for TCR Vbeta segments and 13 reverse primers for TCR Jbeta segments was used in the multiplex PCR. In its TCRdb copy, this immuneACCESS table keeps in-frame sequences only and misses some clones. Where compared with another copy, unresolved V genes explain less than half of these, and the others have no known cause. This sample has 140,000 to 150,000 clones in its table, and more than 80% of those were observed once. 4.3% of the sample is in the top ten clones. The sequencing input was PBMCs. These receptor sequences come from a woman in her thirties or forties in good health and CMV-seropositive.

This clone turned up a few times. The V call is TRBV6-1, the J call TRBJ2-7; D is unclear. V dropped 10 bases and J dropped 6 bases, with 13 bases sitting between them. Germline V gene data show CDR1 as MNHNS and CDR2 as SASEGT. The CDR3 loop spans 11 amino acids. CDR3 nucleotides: TGTGCCACACAGACGTTTTCCGAGCAGTACTTC. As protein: CATQTFSEQYF.

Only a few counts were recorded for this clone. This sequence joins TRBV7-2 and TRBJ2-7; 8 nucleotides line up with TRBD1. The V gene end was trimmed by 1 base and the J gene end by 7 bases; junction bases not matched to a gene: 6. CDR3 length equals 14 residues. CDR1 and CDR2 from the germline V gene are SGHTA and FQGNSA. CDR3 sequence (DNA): TGTGCCAGCAGCTTAGGTCAGGGGGCTTGGGAGCAGTACTTC. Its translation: CASSLGQGAWEQYF.

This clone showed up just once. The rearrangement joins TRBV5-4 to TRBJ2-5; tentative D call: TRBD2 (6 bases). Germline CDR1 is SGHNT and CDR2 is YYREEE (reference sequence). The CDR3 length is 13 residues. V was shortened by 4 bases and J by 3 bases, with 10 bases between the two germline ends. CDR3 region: CASSTGGEETQYF. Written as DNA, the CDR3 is TGTGCCAGCAGCACGGGCGGGGAAGAGACCCAGTACTTC.

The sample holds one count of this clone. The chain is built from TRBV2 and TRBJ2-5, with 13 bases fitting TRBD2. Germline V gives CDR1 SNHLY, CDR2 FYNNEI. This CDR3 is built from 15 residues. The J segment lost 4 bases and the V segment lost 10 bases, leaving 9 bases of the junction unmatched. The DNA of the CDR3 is TGTGCCATTGGGACTAGCGGGATTTCAACAGAGACCCAGTACTTC. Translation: CAIGTSGISTETQYF.

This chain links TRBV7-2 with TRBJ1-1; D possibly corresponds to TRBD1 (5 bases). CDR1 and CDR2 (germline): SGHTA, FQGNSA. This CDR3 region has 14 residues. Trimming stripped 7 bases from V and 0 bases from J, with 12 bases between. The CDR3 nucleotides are TGTGCCAGCACCTCCAGGGCCCTGAACACTGAAGCTTTCTTT. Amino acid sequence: CASTSRALNTEAFF.

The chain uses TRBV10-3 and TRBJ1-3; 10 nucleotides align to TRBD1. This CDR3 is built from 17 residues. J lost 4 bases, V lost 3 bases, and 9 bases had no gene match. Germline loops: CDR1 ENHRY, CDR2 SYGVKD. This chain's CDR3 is CAISERGGQGRGNTIYF. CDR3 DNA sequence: TGTGCCATCAGTGAAAGAGGGGGACAGGGGAGAGGAAACACCATATATTTT.

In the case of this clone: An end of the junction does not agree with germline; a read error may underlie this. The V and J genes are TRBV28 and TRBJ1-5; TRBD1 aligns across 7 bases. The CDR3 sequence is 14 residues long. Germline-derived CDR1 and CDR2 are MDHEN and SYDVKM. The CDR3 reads CASTTRQGDQPRHF. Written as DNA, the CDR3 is TGTGCCAGCACCACCCGACAGGGTGATCAGCCCCGGCATTTT.

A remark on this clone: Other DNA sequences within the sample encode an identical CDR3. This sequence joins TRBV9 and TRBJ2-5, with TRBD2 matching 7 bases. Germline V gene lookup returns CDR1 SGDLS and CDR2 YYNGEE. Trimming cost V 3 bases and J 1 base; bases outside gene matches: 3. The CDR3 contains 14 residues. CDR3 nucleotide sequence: TGTGCCAGCAGCGGGGGGGGACTCCAAGAGACCCAGTACTTC. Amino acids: CASSGGGLQETQYF.

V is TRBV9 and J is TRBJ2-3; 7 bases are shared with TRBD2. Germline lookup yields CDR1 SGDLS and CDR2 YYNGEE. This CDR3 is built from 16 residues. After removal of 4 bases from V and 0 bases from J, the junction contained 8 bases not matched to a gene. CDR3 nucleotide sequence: TGTGCCAGCAGCTCGAGTGGAGCGGGAAGCACAGATACGCAGTATTTT. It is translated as CASSSSGAGSTDTQYF.

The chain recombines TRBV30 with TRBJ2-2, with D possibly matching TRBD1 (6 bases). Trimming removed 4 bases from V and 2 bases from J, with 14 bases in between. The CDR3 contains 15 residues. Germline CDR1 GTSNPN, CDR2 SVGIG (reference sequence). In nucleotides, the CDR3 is TGTGCCTGGATCGGACAGCAAGCTAACACCGGGGAGCTGTTTTTT. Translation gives CAWIGQQANTGELFF.

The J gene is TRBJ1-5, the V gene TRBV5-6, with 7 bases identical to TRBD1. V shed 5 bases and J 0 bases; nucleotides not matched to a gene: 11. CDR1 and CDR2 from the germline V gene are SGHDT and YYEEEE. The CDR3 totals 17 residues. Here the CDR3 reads CASREGALLYSNQPQHF. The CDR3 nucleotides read TGTGCCAGCAGGGAGGGGGCCCTCCTCTATAGCAATCAGCCCCAGCATTTT.

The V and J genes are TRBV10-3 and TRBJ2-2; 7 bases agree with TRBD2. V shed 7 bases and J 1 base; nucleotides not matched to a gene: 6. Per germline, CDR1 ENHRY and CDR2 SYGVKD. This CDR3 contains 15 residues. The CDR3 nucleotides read TGTGCCATCACCGGCGGGGGTTTGAACACCGGGGAGCTGTTTTTT. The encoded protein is CAITGGGLNTGELFF.

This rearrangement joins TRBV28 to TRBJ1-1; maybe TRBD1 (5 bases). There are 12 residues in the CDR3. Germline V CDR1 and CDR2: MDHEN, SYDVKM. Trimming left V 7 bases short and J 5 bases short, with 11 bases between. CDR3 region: CASIGGGTEAFF. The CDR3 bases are TGTGCCAGCATCGGGGGAGGAACTGAAGCTTTCTTT.

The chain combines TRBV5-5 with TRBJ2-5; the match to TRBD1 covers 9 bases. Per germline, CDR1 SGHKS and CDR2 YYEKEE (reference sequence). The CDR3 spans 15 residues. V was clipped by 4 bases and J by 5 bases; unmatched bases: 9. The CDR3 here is CASSENRGQLETQYF. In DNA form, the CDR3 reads TGTGCCAGCAGCGAGAACAGGGGGCAACTGGAGACCCAGTACTTC.

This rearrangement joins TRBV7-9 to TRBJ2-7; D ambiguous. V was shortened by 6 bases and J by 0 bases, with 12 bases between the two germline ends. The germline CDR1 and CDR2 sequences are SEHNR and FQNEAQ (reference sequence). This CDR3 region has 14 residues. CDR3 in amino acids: CASSRLGLSYEQYF. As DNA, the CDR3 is TGTGCCAGCAGTCGGTTGGGCCTCTCCTACGAGCAGTACTTC.

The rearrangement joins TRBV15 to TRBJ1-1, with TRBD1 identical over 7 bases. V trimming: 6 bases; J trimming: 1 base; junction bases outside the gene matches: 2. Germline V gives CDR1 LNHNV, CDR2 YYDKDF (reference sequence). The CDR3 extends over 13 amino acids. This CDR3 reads CATSRTGNTEAFF. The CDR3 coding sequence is TGTGCCACCAGTCGGACAGGGAACACTGAAGCTTTCTTT.

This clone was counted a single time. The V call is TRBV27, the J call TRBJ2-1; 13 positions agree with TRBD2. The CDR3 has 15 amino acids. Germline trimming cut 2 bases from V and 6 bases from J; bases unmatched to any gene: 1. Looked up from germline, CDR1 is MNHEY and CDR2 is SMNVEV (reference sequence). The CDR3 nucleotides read TGTGCCAGCAGTTTAACTAGCGGGGGGGGCAATGAGCAGTTCTTC. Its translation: CASSLTSGGGNEQFF.